Presented here are 12 T cell receptor beta chains from one specimen sequenced in a study of cytomegalovirus exposure and HLA in healthy donors. Researchers ran the PCR with 60 Vbeta and 13 Jbeta primers. The data were produced by immunoSEQ multiplex PCR, yet TCRdb's version contains in-frame clones alone and is incomplete. The profile shows under 250,000 clones, 85% of them singletons. Sequenced material: PBMCs. All receptors derive from a human donor in good health.

V gene TRBV4-1 combines with J gene TRBJ2-7, with TRBD2 matching over 9 bases. Germline CDR1 MGHRA, CDR2 YSYEKL. The CDR3 totals 16 residues. Trimming took 0 bases from V and 6 from J; bases not matched to a gene: 9. This CDR3 is CASSQDSSREGLEQYF. CDR3 DNA: TGCGCCAGCAGCCAAGATTCGTCGCGGGAGGGCCTCGAGCAGTACTTC.

A few counts support this clone. The chain combines TRBV7-3 with TRBJ1-2; D is uncertain. The CDR3 is 14 residues long. Trimming left V 5 bases short and J 7 bases short, with 17 bases between. From germline, CDR1 is SGHTA and CDR2 FQGTGA. For the CDR3, the DNA is TGTGCCAGCAGCCCAGGTGGGGAGTTTAGTGGCTACACCTTC. Its translation is CASSPGGEFSGYTF.

The rearrangement links TRBV7-2 to TRBJ2-3; 7 bases line up with TRBD2. The J segment lost 4 bases and the V segment lost 2 bases, leaving 6 bases of the junction unmatched. The germline CDR1 and CDR2 sequences are SGHTA and FQGNSA. The CDR3 is made up of 15 amino acids. The CDR3 bases are TGTGCCAGCAGCTTAACTGGACTAGTCCCAGATACGCAGTATTTT. Translating it yields CASSLTGLVPDTQYF.

The gene calls are TRBV9 and TRBJ1-1, with D possibly being TRBD1 (6 bases). The germline gives CDR1 SGDLS, CDR2 YYNGEE. The CDR3 extends over 13 amino acids. V was trimmed by 3 bases and J by 6 bases, leaving 12 bases between them. The CDR3 region has the DNA TGTGCCAGCAGCGCCAGAGGACAGTCTGAAGCTTTCTTT. It specifies CASSARGQSEAFF.

Only one count was recorded for this clone. The chain has TRBV5-6 and TRBJ2-7; a possible D gene is TRBD1 (6 bases). CDR1 and CDR2 (germline): SGHDT, YYEEEE. Trimming removed 6 bases at V and 0 bases at J, with 16 bases between. The CDR3 spans 15 residues. The CDR3 reads CASTRRRTASYEQYF. The CDR3 nucleotides read TGTGCCAGCACTCGCAGGAGGACAGCCTCCTACGAGCAGTACTTC.

The rearrangement links TRBV7-9 to TRBJ2-7; possibly TRBD1 for D (6 bases). V lost 3 bases, J lost 3 bases, and 15 bases lay in between. Germline V gene data show CDR1 as SEHNR and CDR2 as FQNEAQ (reference sequence). The CDR3 sequence is 15 residues long. CDR3 amino acids: CASSLEGRGVYEQYF. The CDR3 DNA reads TGTGCCAGCAGCTTGGAAGGCAGGGGCGTCTACGAGCAGTACTTC.

As regards this clone: Compared with germline, one end of the junction differs, possibly owing to a read error. The chain employs TRBV11-2 and TRBJ2-7; possible D gene TRBD1, 6 bases. This CDR3 contains 16 residues. The germline gives CDR1 SGHAT, CDR2 FQNNGV. The CDR3 spells CASNLRGGSSSYEQYF. DNA of the CDR3: TGTGCCAGCAACTTACGTGGGGGCTCAAGCTCCTACGAGCAGTACTTC. The full variable domain, its missing parts supplied by reference TRBV11-2 and TRBJ2-7, is EAGVAQSPRYKIIEKRQSVAFWCNPISGHATLYWYQQILGQGPKLLIQFQNNGVVDDSQLPKDRFSAERLKGVDSTLKIQPAKLEDSAVYLCASNLRGGSSSYEQYFGPGTRLTVT.

This clone has only a few counts. The V gene is TRBV5-1, the J gene TRBJ2-2; 10 positions match TRBD2. Looked up from germline, CDR1 is SGHRS and CDR2 is YFSETQ. The CDR3 runs to 17 residues. Losses at the gene ends were 0 bases for V and 4 bases for J; bases not matched to a gene: 6. Here the CDR3 reads CASSLVSGLAATGELFF. In nucleotides, the CDR3 is TGCGCCAGCAGCTTGGTTTCCGGACTAGCGGCCACCGGGGAGCTGTTTTTT. Full variable domain (rest looked up from reference TRBV5-1 and TRBJ2-2): KAGVTQTPRYLIKTRGQQVTLSCSPISGHRSVSWYQQTPGQGLQFLFEYFSETQRNKGNFPGRFSGRQFSNSRSEMNVSTLELGDSALYLCASSLVSGLAATGELFFGEGSRLTVL.

V usage is TRBV7-2 and J usage is TRBJ2-1; 7 bases fit TRBD2. Germline CDR1 and CDR2: SGHTA and FQGNSA. This CDR3 is built from 15 residues. With V trimmed by 5 bases and J by 2 bases, 6 bases remained unmatched. The CDR3: CASSIESGAYNEQFF. DNA for the CDR3: TGTGCCAGCAGCATCGAAAGCGGGGCCTACAATGAGCAGTTCTTC.

The chain joins TRBV10-3 to TRBJ2-1, with a possible D match to TRBD1 (6 bases). CDR1 ENHRY and CDR2 SYGVKD come from the germline V gene. The V end was cut by 3 bases, the J end by 4 bases, with 16 bases between. This CDR3 is built from 16 residues. CDR3 sequence (DNA): TGTGCCATCAGTGACGCCTCGGTAACAGGGTACAATGAGCAGTTCTTC. Its translation: CAISDASVTGYNEQFF.

The chain combines TRBV7-2 with TRBJ2-7; TRBD2 might be the D (6 bases). The V gene's germline CDR1 is SGHTA and CDR2 FQGNSA. Trimming took 1 base from V and 4 from J, leaving 14 bases between them. The CDR3 extends over 15 amino acids. CDR3 coding DNA: TGTGCCAGCAGCTTAGGAAGAGGTGGGGGGTACGAGCAGTACTTC. This gives the protein CASSLGRGGGYEQYF. Supplemented by reference TRBV7-2 and TRBJ2-7, the full variable domain reads GAGVSQSPSNKVTEKGKDVELRCDPISGHTALYWYRQSLGQGLEFLIYFQGNSAPDKSGLPSDRFSAERTGGSVSTLTIQRTQQEDSAVYLCASSLGRGGGYEQYFGPGTRLTVT.

The gene calls are TRBV2 and TRBJ1-5, with TRBD1 as a possible D gene (5 bases). The CDR3 length is 14 residues. V dropped 5 bases and J dropped 3 bases, with 11 bases sitting between them. Germline V gene data show CDR1 as SNHLY and CDR2 as FYNNEI. CDR3 nucleotide sequence: TGTGCCAGCAGTTGGGGCCAGCCCAATCAGCCCCAGCATTTT. It translates to CASSWGQPNQPQHF.